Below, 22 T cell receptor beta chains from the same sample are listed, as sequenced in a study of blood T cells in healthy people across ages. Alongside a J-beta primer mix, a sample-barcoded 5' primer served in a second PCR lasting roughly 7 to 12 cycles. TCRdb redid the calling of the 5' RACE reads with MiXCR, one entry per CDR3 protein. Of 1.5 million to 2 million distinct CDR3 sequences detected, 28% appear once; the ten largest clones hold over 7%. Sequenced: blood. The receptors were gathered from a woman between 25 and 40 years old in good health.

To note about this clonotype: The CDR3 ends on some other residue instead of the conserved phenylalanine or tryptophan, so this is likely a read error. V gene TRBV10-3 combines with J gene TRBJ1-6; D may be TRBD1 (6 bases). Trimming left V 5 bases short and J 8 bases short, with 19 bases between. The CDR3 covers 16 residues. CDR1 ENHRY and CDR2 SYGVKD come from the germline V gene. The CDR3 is CAISSPAGGQDSPLHC. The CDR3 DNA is TGTGCCATCAGTTCCCCGGCCGGGGGGCAAGATTCACCCCTCCACTGT.

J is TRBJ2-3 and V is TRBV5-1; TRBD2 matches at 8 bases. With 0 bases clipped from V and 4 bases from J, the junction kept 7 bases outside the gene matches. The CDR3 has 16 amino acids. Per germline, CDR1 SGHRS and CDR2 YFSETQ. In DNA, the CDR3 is TGCGCCAGCAGCTTGGAGGCGAGCGGGGGACCAGATACGCAGTATTTT. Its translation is CASSLEASGGPDTQYF. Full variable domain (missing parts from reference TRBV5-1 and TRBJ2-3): KAGVTQTPRYLIKTRGQQVTLSCSPISGHRSVSWYQQTPGQGLQFLFEYFSETQRNKGNFPGRFSGRQFSNSRSEMNVSTLELGDSALYLCASSLEASGGPDTQYFGPGTRLTVL.

The CDR3 is CASSFAEPSYEQYF. The DNA of the CDR3 is TGTGCCAGCAGTTTTGCAGAGCCCTCCTACGAGCAGTACTTC. The rearrangement links TRBV27 to TRBJ2-7; D gene uncertain. Germline values: CDR1 MNHEY, CDR2 SMNVEV (reference sequence). V lost 3 bases to trimming and J lost 0 bases, with 9 bases between them. The CDR3 runs 14 residues.

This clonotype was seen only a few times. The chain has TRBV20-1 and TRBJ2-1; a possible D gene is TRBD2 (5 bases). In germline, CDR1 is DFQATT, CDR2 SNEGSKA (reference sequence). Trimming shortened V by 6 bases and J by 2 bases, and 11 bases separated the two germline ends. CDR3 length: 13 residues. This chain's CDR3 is CSAGAATYNEQFF. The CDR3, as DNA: TGCAGTGCGGGAGCGGCCACCTACAATGAGCAGTTCTTC.

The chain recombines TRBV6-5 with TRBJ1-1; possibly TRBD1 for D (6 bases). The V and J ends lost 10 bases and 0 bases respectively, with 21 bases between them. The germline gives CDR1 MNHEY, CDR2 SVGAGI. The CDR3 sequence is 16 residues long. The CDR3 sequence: CATGRGALTMNTEAFF. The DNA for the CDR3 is TGTGCCACGGGGAGGGGGGCCCTTACAATGAACACTGAAGCTTTCTTT.

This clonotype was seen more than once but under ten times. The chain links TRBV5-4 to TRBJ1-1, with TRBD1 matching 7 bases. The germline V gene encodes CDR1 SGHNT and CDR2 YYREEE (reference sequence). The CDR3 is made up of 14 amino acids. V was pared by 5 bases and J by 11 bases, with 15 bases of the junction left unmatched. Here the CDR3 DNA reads TGTGCCAGCAGGCTCAGGGGGGTAGCCGGGGGTGCTTTCTTT. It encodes CASRLRGVAGGAFF.

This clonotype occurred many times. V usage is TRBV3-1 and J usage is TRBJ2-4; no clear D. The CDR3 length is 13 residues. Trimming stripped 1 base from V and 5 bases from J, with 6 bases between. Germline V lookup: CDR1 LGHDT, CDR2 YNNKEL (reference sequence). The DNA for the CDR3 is TGTGCCAGCAGCCAAGCTGGGGAAAACATTCAGTACTTC. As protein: CASSQAGENIQYF.

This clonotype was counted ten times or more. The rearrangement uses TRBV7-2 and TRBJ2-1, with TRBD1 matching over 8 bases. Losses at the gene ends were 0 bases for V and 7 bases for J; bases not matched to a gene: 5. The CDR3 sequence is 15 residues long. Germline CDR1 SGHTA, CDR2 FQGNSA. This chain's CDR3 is CASSLAWDRRNEQFF. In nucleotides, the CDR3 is TGTGCCAGCAGCTTAGCCTGGGACAGGCGGAATGAGCAGTTCTTC. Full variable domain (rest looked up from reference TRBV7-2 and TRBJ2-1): GAGVSQSPSNKVTEKGKDVELRCDPISGHTALYWYRQSLGQGLEFLIYFQGNSAPDKSGLPSDRFSAERTGGSVSTLTIQRTQQEDSAVYLCASSLAWDRRNEQFFGPGTRLTVL.

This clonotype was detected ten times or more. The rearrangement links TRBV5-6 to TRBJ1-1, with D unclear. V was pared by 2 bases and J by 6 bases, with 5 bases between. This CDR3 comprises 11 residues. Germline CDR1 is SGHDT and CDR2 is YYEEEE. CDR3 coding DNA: TGTGCCAGCAGCTTAAGGTCTGAAGCTTTCTTT. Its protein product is CASSLRSEAFF. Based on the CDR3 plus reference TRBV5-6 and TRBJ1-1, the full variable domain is DAGVTQSPTHLIKTRGQQVTLRCSPKSGHDTVSWYQQALGQGPQFIFQYYEEEERQRGNFPDRFSGHQFPNYSSELNVNALLLGDSALYLCASSLRSEAFFGQGTRLTVV.

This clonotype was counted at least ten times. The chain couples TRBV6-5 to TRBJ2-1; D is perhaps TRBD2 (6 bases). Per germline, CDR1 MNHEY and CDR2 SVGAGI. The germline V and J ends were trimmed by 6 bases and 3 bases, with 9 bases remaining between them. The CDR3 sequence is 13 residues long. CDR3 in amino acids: CASRRRDYNEQFF. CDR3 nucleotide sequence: TGTGCCAGCAGAAGGCGGGACTACAATGAGCAGTTCTTC.

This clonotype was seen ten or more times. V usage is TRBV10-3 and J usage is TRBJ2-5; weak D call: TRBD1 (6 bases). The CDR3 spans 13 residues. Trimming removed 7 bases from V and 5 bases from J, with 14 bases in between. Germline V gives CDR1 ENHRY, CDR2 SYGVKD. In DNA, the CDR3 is TGTGCCATCAACTGGGACATAGGGGAGACCCAGTACTTC. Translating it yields CAINWDIGETQYF.

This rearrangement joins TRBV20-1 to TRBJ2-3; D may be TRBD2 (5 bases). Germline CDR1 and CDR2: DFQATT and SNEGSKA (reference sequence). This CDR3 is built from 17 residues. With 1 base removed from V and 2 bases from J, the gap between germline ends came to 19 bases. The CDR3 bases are TGCAGTGCTAGAGCGTCGGCGGAGGACTGGGTCACAGATACGCAGTATTTT. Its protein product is CSARASAEDWVTDTQYF.

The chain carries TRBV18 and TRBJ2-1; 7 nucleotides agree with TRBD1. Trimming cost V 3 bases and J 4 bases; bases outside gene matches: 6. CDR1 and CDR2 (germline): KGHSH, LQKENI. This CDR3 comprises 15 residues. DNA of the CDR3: TGTGCCAGCTCACCCCCGGACAGGTCGTACAATGAGCAGTTCTTC. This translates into CASSPPDRSYNEQFF.

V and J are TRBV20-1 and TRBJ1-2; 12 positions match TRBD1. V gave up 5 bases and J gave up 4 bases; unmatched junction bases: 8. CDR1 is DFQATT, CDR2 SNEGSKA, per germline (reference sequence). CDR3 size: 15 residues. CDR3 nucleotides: TGCAGTGCTGGGGACAGGGGGCCGGCGAGCTATGGCTACACCTTC. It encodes CSAGDRGPASYGYTF.

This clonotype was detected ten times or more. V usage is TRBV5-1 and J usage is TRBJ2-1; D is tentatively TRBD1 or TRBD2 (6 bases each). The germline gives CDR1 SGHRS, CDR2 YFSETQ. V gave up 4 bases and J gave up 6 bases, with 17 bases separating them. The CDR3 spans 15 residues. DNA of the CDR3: TGCGCCAGCAGCCCTCTGAGGTCGGGGGCCAATGAGCAGTTCTTC. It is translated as CASSPLRSGANEQFF.

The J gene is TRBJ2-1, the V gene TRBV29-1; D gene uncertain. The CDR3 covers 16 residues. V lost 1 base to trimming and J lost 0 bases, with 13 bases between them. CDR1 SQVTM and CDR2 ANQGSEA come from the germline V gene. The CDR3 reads CSVEGAAQSSYNEQFF. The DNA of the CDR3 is TGCAGCGTTGAAGGTGCCGCGCAAAGCTCCTACAATGAGCAGTTCTTC.

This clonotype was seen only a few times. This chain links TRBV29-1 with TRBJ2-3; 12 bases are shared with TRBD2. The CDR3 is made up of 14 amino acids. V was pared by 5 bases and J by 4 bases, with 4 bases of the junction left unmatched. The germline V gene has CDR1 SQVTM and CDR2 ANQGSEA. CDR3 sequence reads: CSVLPSGGADTQYF. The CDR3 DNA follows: TGCAGCGTTTTGCCTAGCGGGGGGGCAGATACGCAGTATTTT.

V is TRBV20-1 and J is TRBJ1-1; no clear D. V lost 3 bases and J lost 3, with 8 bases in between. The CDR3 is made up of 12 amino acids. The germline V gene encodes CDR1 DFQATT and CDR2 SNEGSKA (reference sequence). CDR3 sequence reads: CSASGSDTEAFF. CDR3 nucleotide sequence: TGCAGTGCTAGTGGGAGTGACACTGAAGCTTTCTTT.

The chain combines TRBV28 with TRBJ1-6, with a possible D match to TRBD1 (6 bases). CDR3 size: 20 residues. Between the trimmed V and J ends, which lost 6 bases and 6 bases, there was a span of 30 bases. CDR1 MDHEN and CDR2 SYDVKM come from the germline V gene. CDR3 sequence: CASSHLGGVRDRSRNSPLHF. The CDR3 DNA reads TGTGCCAGCAGCCACCTGGGCGGCGTGAGAGACAGGAGTCGTAATTCACCCCTCCACTTT.

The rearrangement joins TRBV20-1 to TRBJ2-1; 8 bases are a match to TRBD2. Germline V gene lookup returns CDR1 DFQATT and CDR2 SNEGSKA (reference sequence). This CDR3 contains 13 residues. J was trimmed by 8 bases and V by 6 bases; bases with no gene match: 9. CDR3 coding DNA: TGCAGTGCAACCGGGACTAGAGGGGATGAGCAGTTCTTC. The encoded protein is CSATGTRGDEQFF.

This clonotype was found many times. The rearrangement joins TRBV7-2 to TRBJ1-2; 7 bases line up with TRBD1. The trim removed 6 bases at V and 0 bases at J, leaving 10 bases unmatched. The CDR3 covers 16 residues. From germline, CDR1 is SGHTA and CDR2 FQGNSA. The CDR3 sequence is CASSARQGWTNYGYTF. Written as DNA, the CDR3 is TGTGCCAGCAGTGCGCGACAGGGATGGACTAACTATGGCTACACCTTC.

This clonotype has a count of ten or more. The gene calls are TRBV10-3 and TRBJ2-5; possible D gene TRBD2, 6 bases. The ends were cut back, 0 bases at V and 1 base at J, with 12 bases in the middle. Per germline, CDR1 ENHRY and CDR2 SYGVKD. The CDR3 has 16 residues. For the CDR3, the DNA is TGTGCCATCAGTGAGTCGACTCACGGGGGCCAAGAGACCCAGTACTTC. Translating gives CAISESTHGGQETQYF.